Described below is a single T cell receptor beta chain sequence and its context. What it recognizes is unknown. This sample stems from a study of response to subunit inactivated influenza vaccine. General study points: The authors suggested that few new T cells are recruited per seasonal influenza vaccination.

CDR3 size: 15 residues. Trimming took 4 bases from V and 5 from J; bases not matched to a gene: 9. Germline CDR1 and CDR2: SGHRS and YFSETQ. One entry per CDR3 protein results from TCRdb running MiXCR on the RT-PCR reads. The data hold roughly 760,000 distinct CDR3 sequences, with about 20% observed a single time. This chain joins TRBV5-1 and TRBJ2-7, with TRBD2 matching over 10 bases. The sequence came from a man aged 50-60 years who received an inactivated influenza vaccine. Material: PBMCs from blood, obtained 5 days after vaccination. The CDR3 coding sequence is TGCGCCAGCAGCCAAACTAGCGGGATTGGCCACGAGCAGTACTTC. Its translation is CASSQTSGIGHEQYF.